These 9 T cell receptor beta chains originate from one sample sequenced in a study of Graves' ophthalmopathy and Graves' hyperthyroidism. From RNA, the CDR3 regions of TCR beta chains were amplified and sequenced. First-round RT-PCR relied on HTBI primers, and a second-round multiplex PCR came next. A single record per CDR3 protein comes from TCRdb applying MiXCR to the multiplex PCR reads. This sample has approximately 640,000 distinct CDR3 sequences, with over 40% found just once. Sequencing was performed on peripheral blood. These TCRs come from an adult man with Graves' ophthalmopathy.

In its sample, this clonotype was seen a few times. Germline is not matched at one junction end, which may reflect a read error. The J gene is TRBJ2-7, the V gene TRBV7-9, with D maybe TRBD2 (6 bases). The CDR3 consists of 13 residues. Germline V gives CDR1 SEHNR, CDR2 FQNEAQ (reference sequence). The CDR3 coding sequence is TGTGCCAGCAGTGGGGCCGGAGGCGGGGAGCTGTACTTC. Translating gives CASSGAGGGELYF.

This clonotype was counted at least ten times. This rearrangement joins TRBV15 to TRBJ1-3; D unclear. This CDR3 comprises 17 residues. Germline values: CDR1 LNHNV, CDR2 YYDKDF (reference sequence). Trimming shortened V by 0 bases and J by 1 base, and 13 bases separated the two germline ends. This CDR3 is CATSRDSTPGSGNTIYF. DNA of the CDR3: TGTGCCACCAGCAGAGATAGCACCCCGGGGTCTGGAAACACCATATATTTT.

The chain carries TRBV6-6 and TRBJ2-2; 9 positions agree with TRBD1. Losses at the gene ends were 3 bases for V and 0 bases for J; bases not matched to a gene: 2. The CDR3 loop spans 16 amino acids. Germline CDR1 is MNHNY and CDR2 is SVGAGI (reference sequence). The CDR3 loop is CASSYRTGANTGELFF. CDR3 nucleotide sequence: TGTGCCAGCAGTTATAGGACAGGGGCGAACACCGGGGAGCTGTTTTTT.

This clonotype has more than one count but fewer than ten. The V call is TRBV4-3, the J call TRBJ1-6, with D unresolved. The CDR3 is made up of 13 amino acids. The V gene's germline CDR1 is LGHNA and CDR2 YSLEER. V was shortened by 5 bases and J by 6 bases, with 8 bases between the two germline ends. This chain's CDR3 is CASSISFNSPLHF. Here the CDR3 DNA reads TGCGCCAGCAGCATCAGCTTTAATTCACCCCTCCACTTT.

This clonotype occurred many times. The chain uses TRBV20-1 and TRBJ1-2; D may be TRBD1 (5 bases). CDR3 length: 12 amino acids. Trimming shortened V by 2 bases and J by 3 bases, and 7 bases separated the two germline ends. Germline CDR1 DFQATT, CDR2 SNEGSKA (reference sequence). The CDR3 nucleotides read TGCAGTGCTAGATTAGGGGACTATGGCTACACCTTC. Translating gives CSARLGDYGYTF.

At least ten counts were recorded for this clonotype. The CDR3 coding sequence is TGTGCCAGTGGTCGGACAGGGGTCAACTATGGCTACACCTTC. Protein: CASGRTGVNYGYTF. This chain uses TRBV19 with TRBJ1-2; 9 bases align to TRBD1. This CDR3 is 14 amino acids long. Germline assignment: CDR1 LNHDA and CDR2 SQIVND (reference sequence). V was pared by 8 bases and J by 2 bases, with 6 bases of the junction left unmatched.

This clonotype was recorded at least ten times. The rearrangement joins TRBV19 to TRBJ2-7, with D possibly being TRBD1 or TRBD2 (5 bases each). Germline assignment: CDR1 LNHDA and CDR2 SQIVND (reference sequence). The length of the CDR3 is 13 residues. Deletions cut 6 bases from V and 9 bases from J, with 18 bases between. The DNA of the CDR3 is TGTGCCAGTAGCCGCCGAGGGGAAGAGGTGCAGTACTTC. It yields the protein CASSRRGEEVQYF.

Turning to this clonotype: Just one base apart from a much larger clone, this may be a read error. The V and J genes are TRBV12-3 or TRBV12-4 and TRBJ1-1, with 8 bases fitting TRBD1. The length of the CDR3 is 15 residues. Written as DNA, the CDR3 is TGTGCCAGCACCGACACCGGGACAGGAAACACTGGAGCTTTCTTT. This translates into CASTDTGTGNTGAFF.

To note about this clonotype: At one of its ends the junction is not consistent with the germline gene, which may arise from a read error. The chain couples TRBV10-3 to TRBJ2-7, with TRBD2 matching 10 bases. The germline CDR1 and CDR2 sequences are ENHRY and SYGVKD. The CDR3 extends over 14 amino acids. As DNA, the CDR3 is TGTGCCAGCAGTGAGGCTAGCGGGGGCGAGAGGCAGTACTTC. It encodes CASSEASGGERQYF.